This TCR beta chain was retrieved from a study of CXCR3-negative and CXCR3-positive naive CD8 T cells. Study-level points and caveats: Diversity proved comparably high across both naive subsets and much lower in memory CD8+ cells.

Researchers prepared the TRB cDNA libraries using 5' RACE with UMI labels. TCRdb re-called the 5' RACE reads; every CDR3 protein appears as one record, without DNA. The sample table includes more than 45,000 distinct CDR3 sequences. Germline CDR1 reads SQVTM; CDR2 reads ANQGSEA. The CDR3 loop spans 13 amino acids. A remark on this clonotype: Its antigen is as yet unknown.

V is TRBV29-1 and J is TRBJ2-1; no DNA is available, so the TRBD2 call from TCRdb remains unchecked. The specimen sequenced was memory CD8+ T cells from blood. The clonotype originates from a human donor in good health. Some clones in this sample may be carry-over from other donors' samples. The CDR3 is CSGWTSKLDEQFF.